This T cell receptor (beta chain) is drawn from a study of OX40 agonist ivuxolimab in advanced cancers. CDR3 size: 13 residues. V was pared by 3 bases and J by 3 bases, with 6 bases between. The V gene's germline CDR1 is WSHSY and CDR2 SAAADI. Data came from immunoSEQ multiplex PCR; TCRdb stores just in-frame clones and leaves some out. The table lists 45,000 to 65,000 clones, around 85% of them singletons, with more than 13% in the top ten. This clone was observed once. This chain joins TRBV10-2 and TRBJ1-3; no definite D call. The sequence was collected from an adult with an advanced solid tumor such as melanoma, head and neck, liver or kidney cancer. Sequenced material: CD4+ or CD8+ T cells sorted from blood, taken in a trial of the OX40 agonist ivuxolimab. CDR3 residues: CASSDLGGNTIYF. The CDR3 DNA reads TGCGCCAGCAGTGATCTGGGTGGAAACACCATATATTTT.